The text below deals with one TCR beta chain. The data were taken from a study of shared clonotypes between healthy human individuals. CD4+ cells were split into CD45RA+ naive and CD45RA-negative memory subsets. The germline V gene encodes CDR1 KGHSH and CDR2 LQKENI. The CDR3 sequence is 15 residues long. Trimming shortened V by 4 bases and J by 0 bases, and 13 bases separated the two germline ends. It was around 190 ng DNA, about 30,000 T cell genomes, that sorted-subset replicate PCRs used. Generated by immunoSEQ multiplex PCR, the TCRdb table keeps only in-frame clones and is missing some. The sample carries 2 million to 3 million clones, under 95% recorded once.

The specimen sequenced was naive CD4+ T cells from PBMCs. The subset here: CD45RA+ positively selected. The TCR sequence derives from a man in his late teens or twenties in good health. Some clones in this sample may be carry-over from other donors' samples. The chain uses TRBV18 and TRBJ2-7; a possible D gene is TRBD1 (6 bases). CDR3 nucleotides: TGTGCCAGCTCACGCCGGGACACTAGCTCCTACGAGCAGTACTTC. Protein sequence: CASSRRDTSSYEQYF.